This passage covers 16 T cell receptor beta chains from one sample sequenced in a study of siplizumab effects on memory and regulatory T cells. Some clones are missing from TCRdb's copy, which holds only in-frame ones; the method was immunoSEQ multiplex PCR. The profile shows about 100,000 clones, 92% of them singletons. The sequenced sample consisted of Tregs sorted from blood. These receptors originate from a human donor in good health.

This rearrangement joins TRBV28 to TRBJ2-3; 10 positions match TRBD2. Germline V gene data show CDR1 as MDHEN and CDR2 as SYDVKM. The V gene end was trimmed by 7 bases and the J gene end by 1 base; junction bases not matched to a gene: 11. The CDR3 consists of 17 residues. CDR3 region: CASTSPSGRIGTDTQYF. The CDR3 coding sequence is TGTGCCAGCACCTCTCCTAGCGGGAGAATCGGCACAGATACGCAGTATTTT.

This rearrangement joins TRBV5-5 to TRBJ2-5; D unresolved. Trimming removed 1 base at V and 5 bases at J, with 9 bases between. This CDR3 comprises 13 residues. Germline V gives CDR1 SGHKS, CDR2 YYEKEE (reference sequence). CDR3 region: CASSLSSRETQYF. The CDR3 region has the DNA TGTGCCAGCAGCTTGAGCAGCAGGGAGACCCAGTACTTC.

The chain couples TRBV2 to TRBJ2-7; D is undetermined. The V gene's germline CDR1 is SNHLY and CDR2 FYNNEI. Trimming took 7 bases from V and 2 from J, leaving 12 bases between them. The CDR3 has 13 residues. The CDR3 region has the DNA TGTGCCAGCAAACGGGTTGATGCCTACGAGCAGTACTTC. It specifies CASKRVDAYEQYF.

The chain couples TRBV5-1 to TRBJ1-1; 8 positions agree with TRBD1. J gave up 1 base and V 4 bases, and 3 bases lay outside the gene matches. This CDR3 is built from 14 residues. CDR1 is SGHRS, CDR2 YFSETQ, per germline. CDR3 coding DNA: TGCGCCAGCAGCGGGGGGACAGGGAACACTGAAGCTTTCTTT. Protein product: CASSGGTGNTEAFF.

The chain employs TRBV6-5 and TRBJ2-7; D may be TRBD1 (6 bases). The germline V gene has CDR1 MNHEY and CDR2 SVGAGI. Trimming pared 0 bases from V and 4 bases from J, leaving 13 bases between. The CDR3 is made up of 15 amino acids. CDR3 sequence (DNA): TGTGCCAGCAGTTACTCGTACAGGGTACGGTACGAGCAGTACTTC. Translating it yields CASSYSYRVRYEQYF.

The chain combines TRBV29-1 with TRBJ2-7; perhaps TRBD2 as D (6 bases). V shed 7 bases and J shed 3 bases, with 19 bases lying between them. CDR3 length: 14 amino acids. Germline-derived CDR1 and CDR2 are SQVTM and ANQGSEA. CDR3 sequence (DNA): TGCAGCGCTGTAGGCGGGGAGACCCTCTACGAGCAGTACTTC. This sequence encodes CSAVGGETLYEQYF.

The genes are TRBV9 and TRBJ1-2; perhaps TRBD1 as D (5 bases). Trimming left V 0 bases short and J 5 bases short, with 14 bases between. The germline gives CDR1 SGDLS, CDR2 YYNGEE. The CDR3 sequence is 15 residues long. CDR3 sequence reads: CASSVGGGWIYGYTF. CDR3 in DNA: TGTGCCAGCAGCGTAGGGGGCGGGTGGATTTATGGCTACACCTTC.

The V gene is TRBV27, the J gene TRBJ2-5; no reliable D call. Germline V lookup: CDR1 MNHEY, CDR2 SMNVEV (reference sequence). The CDR3 length is 16 residues. The V and J ends lost 7 bases and 5 bases respectively, with 23 bases between them. The CDR3 DNA sequence: TGTGCCAGCAACCCCCCTCTCGGATGGGTCCGGGAGACCCAGTACTTC. Amino acid sequence: CASNPPLGWVRETQYF.

The chain is built from TRBV5-8 and TRBJ2-5; tentatively, D is TRBD2 (6 bases). Germline V gene data show CDR1 as SGHTS and CDR2 as YDEGEE. V dropped 4 bases and J dropped 2 bases, with 9 bases sitting between them. CDR3 length: 13 amino acids. The chain's CDR3 is CASSPRGQETQYF. In DNA, the CDR3 is TGTGCCAGCAGCCCCCGGGGGCAAGAGACCCAGTACTTC.

V gene TRBV10-1 combines with J gene TRBJ2-4; 7 bases match TRBD1. Germline V gene lookup returns CDR1 WNHNN and CDR2 SYGVQD (reference sequence). V shed 6 bases, J shed 4 bases, and the junction held 12 bases outside the gene matches. The CDR3 length is 16 residues. CDR3 in amino acids: CASSPTRDRPKNIQYF. CDR3 bases: TGCGCCAGCAGCCCCACCAGGGACAGACCAAAAAACATTCAGTACTTC.

J is TRBJ1-1 and V is TRBV5-1; 7 bases line up with TRBD1. CDR1 is SGHRS and CDR2 is YFSETQ in the germline V gene. The CDR3 totals 14 residues. Losses at the gene ends were 4 bases for V and 8 bases for J; bases not matched to a gene: 11. DNA of the CDR3: TGCGCCAGCAGCACCCTGGACAGGCGATTAGAAGCTTTCTTT. Translating it yields CASSTLDRRLEAFF.

V usage is TRBV12-5 and J usage is TRBJ1-4, with 7 bases that match TRBD1. The CDR3 runs to 16 residues. Germline trimming cut 4 bases from V and 0 bases from J; bases unmatched to any gene: 5. Germline V gene lookup returns CDR1 LGHNT and CDR2 FRNRAP. In DNA, the CDR3 is TGTGCTAGTGGTTCCCGGACAGGCGCAACTAATGAAAAACTGTTTTTT. It yields the protein CASGSRTGATNEKLFF.

The chain combines TRBV6-1 with TRBJ1-1, with D perhaps matching TRBD1 (6 bases). Germline V gene data show CDR1 as MNHNS and CDR2 as SASEGT. The CDR3 length is 14 residues. Deletions cut 10 bases from V and 4 bases from J, with 19 bases between. CDR3 region: CATRLAGAGTEAFF. For the CDR3, the DNA is TGTGCCACGCGACTTGCAGGGGCCGGCACTGAAGCTTTCTTT.

V usage is TRBV27 and J usage is TRBJ2-5; no firm D call. Germline V CDR1 and CDR2: MNHEY, SMNVEV (reference sequence). V gave up 6 bases and J gave up 5 bases, with 19 bases separating them. CDR3 length: 15 amino acids. In DNA, the CDR3 is TGTGCCAGCAGACCCGTTATGGGCGAGAGGGAGACCCAGTACTTC. As protein: CASRPVMGERETQYF.

The chain combines TRBV28 with TRBJ2-4, with 9 bases lining up with TRBD2. Germline V gene lookup returns CDR1 MDHEN and CDR2 SYDVKM. The CDR3 contains 17 residues. The V and J ends lost 4 bases and 4 bases, in that order; junction bases with no gene match: 11. The CDR3 bases are TGTGCCAGCAGTTCACCGGGACTAGCTTTAGTGAAAAACATTCAGTACTTC. Its translation is CASSSPGLALVKNIQYF. The whole variable domain, filled in from reference TRBV28 and TRBJ2-4, reads DVKVTQSSRYLVKRTGEKVFLECVQDMDHENMFWYRQDPGLGLRLIYFSYDVKMKEKGDIPEGYSVSREKKERFSLILESASTNQTSMYLCASSSPGLALVKNIQYFGAGTRLSVL.

V gene TRBV7-8 combines with J gene TRBJ1-3, with D perhaps TRBD1 (5 bases). The V and J ends lost 5 bases and 3 bases respectively, with 14 bases between them. Per germline, CDR1 SGHVS and CDR2 FQNEAQ. This CDR3 is 15 amino acids long. The CDR3, as DNA: TGTGCCAGCAGCGTAACAGGCCTTGGTGGAAACACCATATATTTT. Residues: CASSVTGLGGNTIYF. Full variable domain (outside the CDR3, taken from reference TRBV7-8 and TRBJ1-3): GAGVSQSPRYKVAKRGQDVALRCDPISGHVSLFWYQQALGQGPEFLTYFQNEAQLDKSGLPSDRFFAERPEGSVSTLKIQRTQQEDSAVYLCASSVTGLGGNTIYFGEGSWLTVV.